Each of the 18 T cell receptor beta chains below was sequenced from the same sample in a study of T cell responses to AZD1222 COVID-19 vaccine. TCRdb's table, derived via immunoSEQ multiplex PCR, lists solely in-frame clones and lacks some. The sample records roughly 180,000 clones, 87% being singletons. This material consisted of peripheral blood, taken on day 0 of MenACWY control vaccination. These receptor sequences come from an adult in good health.

The V gene is TRBV12-3 or TRBV12-4, the J gene TRBJ1-2, with TRBD1 matching 9 bases. V shed 6 bases and J 8 bases; nucleotides not matched to a gene: 7. CDR3 length equals 13 residues. The CDR3 coding sequence is TGTGCCAGCAGAACGACCGGGACAGGGGGCTACACCTTC. It translates to CASRTTGTGGYTF.

This chain joins TRBV4-1 and TRBJ2-3; 10 nucleotides agree with TRBD2. Germline V gene lookup returns CDR1 MGHRA and CDR2 YSYEKL. The CDR3 runs to 16 residues. With 2 bases clipped from V and 1 base from J, the junction kept 3 bases outside the gene matches. CDR3 loop: CASSQPGTSGTDTQYF. The CDR3 nucleotides are TGCGCCAGCAGCCAACCTGGGACTAGCGGCACAGATACGCAGTATTTT.

The chain links TRBV28 to TRBJ2-7; TRBD2 aligns across 7 bases. In germline, CDR1 is MDHEN, CDR2 SYDVKM. The junction had 12 bases not matched to a gene; V was cut back by 6 bases and J by 7 bases. This CDR3 is built from 14 residues. The CDR3 sequence is CASSPRILSGEQYF. The DNA of the CDR3 is TGTGCCAGCAGCCCGCGGATACTTAGCGGGGAGCAGTACTTC.

The chain employs TRBV3-1 (or the pseudogene TRBV3-2) and TRBJ1-6; 10 bases map to TRBD1. The V segment lost 7 bases and the J segment 7 bases; nucleotides outside the gene matches: 7. The CDR3 length is 15 residues. Germline loops: CDR1 LGHDT, CDR2 YNNKEL (reference sequence). The CDR3 protein is CASNLGGQGNSPLHF. The CDR3 bases are TGTGCCAGCAACCTAGGGGGACAGGGGAATTCACCCCTCCACTTT.

The chain is built from TRBV7-3 and TRBJ2-3; no clear D. V was pared by 1 base and J by 6 bases, with 8 bases between. Germline-derived CDR1 and CDR2 are SGHTA and FQGTGA. The CDR3 totals 13 residues. This CDR3 reads CASSLISGDTQYF. The CDR3 nucleotides are TGTGCCAGCAGCTTAATATCCGGGGATACGCAGTATTTT.

This rearrangement joins TRBV3-1 (or the pseudogene TRBV3-2) to TRBJ1-4; D gene ambiguous. The CDR3 extends over 14 amino acids. With 1 base removed from V and 5 bases from J, the gap between germline ends came to 8 bases. Germline-derived CDR1 and CDR2 are LGHDT and YNNKEL (reference sequence). The CDR3 sequence is CASSQGGGNEKLFF. In nucleotides, the CDR3 is TGTGCCAGCAGCCAAGGAGGCGGCAATGAAAAACTGTTTTTT.

The V call is TRBV7-9, the J call TRBJ2-2, with D hard to call. This CDR3 region has 13 residues. CDR1 and CDR2 (germline): SEHNR, FQNEAQ (reference sequence). V was clipped by 5 bases and J by 1 base, with 5 bases between them. The chain's CDR3 is CASSQLNTGELFF. DNA for the CDR3: TGTGCCAGCAGCCAGCTGAACACCGGGGAGCTGTTTTTT.

The chain uses TRBV6-4 and TRBJ2-1, with 10 nucleotides matching TRBD2. Germline assignment: CDR1 MRHNA and CDR2 SNTAGT. This CDR3 spans 14 amino acids. V lost 3 bases to trimming and J lost 9 bases; unmatched junction nucleotides: 5. This CDR3 is CASSEGLAGVEQFF. The CDR3 DNA reads as TGTGCCAGCAGTGAGGGGCTAGCGGGAGTTGAGCAGTTCTTC.

The chain combines TRBV29-1 with TRBJ2-7; D might be TRBD2 (6 bases). Germline V gene sequence: CDR1 SQVTM, CDR2 ANQGSEA. The CDR3 has 13 amino acids. The germline V and J ends were trimmed by 6 bases and 3 bases, with 15 bases remaining between them. CDR3 residues: CSVAVGGIYEQYF. As DNA, the CDR3 is TGCAGCGTCGCTGTTGGAGGGATCTACGAGCAGTACTTC.

J is TRBJ1-6 and V is TRBV19; D unresolved. Germline V gene lookup returns CDR1 LNHDA and CDR2 SQIVND (reference sequence). V shed 1 base and J shed 9 bases, with 13 bases lying between them. This CDR3 comprises 15 residues. The CDR3 DNA is TGTGCCAGTAGTATAGTAACGGGCACGACTTCACCCCTCCACTTT. Its translation is CASSIVTGTTSPLHF.

This chain joins TRBV7-9 and TRBJ2-2; 13 positions agree with TRBD2. The junction had 8 bases not matched to a gene; V was cut back by 3 bases and J by 7 bases. This CDR3 comprises 17 residues. Germline-derived CDR1 and CDR2 are SEHNR and FQNEAQ (reference sequence). Here the CDR3 reads CASSFETSGRAVGELFF. CDR3 nucleotides: TGTGCCAGCAGCTTCGAAACTAGCGGGAGGGCCGTCGGGGAGCTGTTTTTT. Drawing the rest from reference TRBV7-9 and TRBJ2-2, the complete variable domain is DTGVSQNPRHKITKRGQNVTFRCDPISEHNRLYWYRQTLGQGPEFLTYFQNEAQLEKSRLLSDRFSAERPKGSFSTLEIQRTEQGDSAMYLCASSFETSGRAVGELFFGEGSRLTVL.

The chain carries TRBV5-1 and TRBJ2-7; the D gene could be TRBD1 or TRBD2 (6 bases each). With 6 bases removed from V and 4 bases from J, the gap between germline ends came to 11 bases. The CDR3 consists of 12 residues. CDR1 and CDR2 (germline): SGHRS, YFSETQ. CDR3 nucleotide sequence: TGCGCCAGCATGGGGGGCGGATACGAGCAGTACTTC. Translating it yields CASMGGGYEQYF.

This clone was seen only a few times. The V and J genes are TRBV2 and TRBJ2-1; possible D gene TRBD2, 6 bases. Trimming removed 5 bases at V and 7 bases at J, with 15 bases between. The germline CDR1 and CDR2 sequences are SNHLY and FYNNEI. The CDR3 spans 14 residues. The DNA of the CDR3 is TGTGCCAGCAGTCTCCGGGGGACCGGGAATGAGCAGTTCTTC. The encoded protein is CASSLRGTGNEQFF.

The chain carries TRBV28 and TRBJ1-2; TRBD1 matches at 7 bases. CDR3 length: 14 amino acids. V shed 10 bases, J shed 8 bases, and the junction held 16 bases outside the gene matches. Germline V gene sequence: CDR1 MDHEN, CDR2 SYDVKM. CDR3 amino acids: CATLFGRGQEGYTF. The CDR3 DNA is TGTGCCACTCTATTCGGGAGGGGGCAGGAAGGCTACACCTTC.

The chain links TRBV6-4 to TRBJ2-7; the match to TRBD2 covers 8 bases. The CDR3 has 13 residues. Germline V gene lookup returns CDR1 MRHNA and CDR2 SNTAGT. Trimming at V came to 4 bases and at J to 4 bases, leaving 3 bases not matched to a gene. In DNA form, the CDR3 reads TGTGCCAGCAGTGTTGAGCGGGGGTACGAGCAGTACTTC. Protein: CASSVERGYEQYF.

This chain links TRBV23-1 with TRBJ1-3, with D tentatively TRBD1 (5 bases). Being an ORF, TRBV23-1 has a function that is uncertain. This CDR3 is 17 amino acids long. Trimming stripped 2 bases from V and 2 bases from J, with 16 bases between. CDR3 region: CASSQLDRRYPGNTIYF. Here the CDR3 DNA reads TGCGCCAGCAGTCAACTAGACAGAAGGTACCCTGGAAACACCATATATTTT.

The chain recombines TRBV6-2 or TRBV6-3 with TRBJ1-6; 11 bases line up with TRBD1. The CDR3 totals 16 residues. Germline V CDR1 and CDR2: MNHEY, SVGEGT. V lost 6 bases, J lost 10 bases, and 11 bases stayed unmatched. The DNA for the CDR3 is TGTGCCAGCAGCACCTCGGACAGGGGGCTAGGGTCACCCCTCCACTTT. This encodes CASSTSDRGLGSPLHF.

The rearrangement uses TRBV6-2 or TRBV6-3 and TRBJ1-2; 7 bases are shared with TRBD1. The V and J ends lost 4 bases and 6 bases, in that order; junction bases with no gene match: 11. There are 15 residues in the CDR3. The V gene's germline CDR1 is MNHEY and CDR2 SVGEGT. The CDR3 protein is CASSSATGFGDGYTF. CDR3 nucleotide sequence: TGTGCCAGCAGTTCCGCGACAGGGTTTGGGGATGGCTACACCTTC.